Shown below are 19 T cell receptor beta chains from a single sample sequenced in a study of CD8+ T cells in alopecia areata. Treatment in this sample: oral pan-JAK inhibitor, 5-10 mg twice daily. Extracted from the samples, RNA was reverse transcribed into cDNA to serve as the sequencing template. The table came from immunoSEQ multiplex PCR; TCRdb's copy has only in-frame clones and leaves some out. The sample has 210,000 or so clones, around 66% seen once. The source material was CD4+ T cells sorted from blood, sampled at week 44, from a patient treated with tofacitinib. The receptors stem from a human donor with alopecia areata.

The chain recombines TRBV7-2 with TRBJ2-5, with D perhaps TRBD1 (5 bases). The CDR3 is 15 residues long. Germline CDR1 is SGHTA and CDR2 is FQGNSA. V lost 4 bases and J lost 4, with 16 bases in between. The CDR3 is CASSSLDRGGETQYF. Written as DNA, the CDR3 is TGTGCCAGCAGCTCCCTCGACAGAGGTGGAGAGACCCAGTACTTC.

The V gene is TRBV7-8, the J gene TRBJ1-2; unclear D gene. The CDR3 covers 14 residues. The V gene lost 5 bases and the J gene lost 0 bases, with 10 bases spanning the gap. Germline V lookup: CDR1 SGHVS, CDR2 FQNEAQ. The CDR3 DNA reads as TGTGCCAGCAGCCCGACTGAGGCTAACTATGGCTACACCTTC. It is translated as CASSPTEANYGYTF.

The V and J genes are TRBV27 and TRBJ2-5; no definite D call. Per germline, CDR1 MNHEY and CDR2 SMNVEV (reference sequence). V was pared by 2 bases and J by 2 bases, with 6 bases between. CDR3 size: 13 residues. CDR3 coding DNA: TGTGCCAGCAGTTTACTCGGACAAGAGACCCAGTACTTC. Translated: CASSLLGQETQYF.

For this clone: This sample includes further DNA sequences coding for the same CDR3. The DNA for the CDR3 is TGCAGCGTTGAGGGACAGGAGAACACTGAAGCTTTCTTT. Translating it yields CSVEGQENTEAFF. The V call is TRBV29-1, the J call TRBJ1-1, with TRBD1 matching 8 bases. Unmatched junction bases numbered 1, after V lost 3 bases and J lost 1 base. CDR3 size: 13 residues. The V gene's germline CDR1 is SQVTM and CDR2 ANQGSEA.

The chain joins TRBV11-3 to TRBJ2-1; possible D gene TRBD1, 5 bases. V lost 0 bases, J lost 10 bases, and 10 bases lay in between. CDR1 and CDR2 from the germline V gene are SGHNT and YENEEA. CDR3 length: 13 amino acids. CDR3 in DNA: TGTGCCAGCAGCTTAGAGTACAGGTTGGAGCAGTTCTTC. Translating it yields CASSLEYRLEQFF.

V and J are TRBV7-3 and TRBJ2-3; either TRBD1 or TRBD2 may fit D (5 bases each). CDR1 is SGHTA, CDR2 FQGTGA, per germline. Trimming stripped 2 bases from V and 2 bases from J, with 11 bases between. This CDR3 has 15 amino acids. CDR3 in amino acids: CASSLGDRYTDTQYF. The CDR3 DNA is TGTGCCAGCAGCTTAGGGGACCGCTACACAGATACGCAGTATTTT. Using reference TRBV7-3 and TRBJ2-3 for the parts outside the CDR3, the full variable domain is GAGVSQTPSNKVTEKGKYVELRCDPISGHTALYWYRQSLGQGPEFLIYFQGTGAADDSGLPNDRFFAVRPEGSVSTLKIQRTERGDSAVYLCASSLGDRYTDTQYFGPGTRLTVL.

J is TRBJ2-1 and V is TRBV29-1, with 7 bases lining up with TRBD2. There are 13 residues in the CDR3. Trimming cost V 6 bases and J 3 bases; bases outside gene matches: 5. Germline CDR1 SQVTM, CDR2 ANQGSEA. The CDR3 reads CSVASSGYNEQFF. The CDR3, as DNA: TGCAGCGTCGCGTCTAGCGGCTACAATGAGCAGTTCTTC.

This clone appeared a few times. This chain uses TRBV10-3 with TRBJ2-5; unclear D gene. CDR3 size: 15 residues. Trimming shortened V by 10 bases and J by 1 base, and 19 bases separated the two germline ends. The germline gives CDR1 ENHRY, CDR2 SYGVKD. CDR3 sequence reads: CASRKGPAIQETQYF. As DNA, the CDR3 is TGTGCCAGCAGAAAAGGACCCGCAATCCAAGAGACCCAGTACTTC.

The CDR3 DNA is TGTGCCAGCAGTTACTGGGGACTGGGGTATAACAATGAGCAGTTCTTC. It translates to CASSYWGLGYNNEQFF. This rearrangement joins TRBV6-5 to TRBJ2-1; possible D gene TRBD2, 6 bases. Germline V CDR1 and CDR2: MNHEY, SVGAGI. The CDR3 consists of 16 residues. V lost 1 base, J lost 5 bases, and 15 bases lay in between.

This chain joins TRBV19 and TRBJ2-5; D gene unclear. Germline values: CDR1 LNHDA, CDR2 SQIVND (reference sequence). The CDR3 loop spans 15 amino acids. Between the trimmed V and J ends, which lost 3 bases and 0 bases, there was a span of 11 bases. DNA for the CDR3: TGTGCCAGTAGTATGGTCTTTGGGGACCAAGAGACCCAGTACTTC. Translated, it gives CASSMVFGDQETQYF.

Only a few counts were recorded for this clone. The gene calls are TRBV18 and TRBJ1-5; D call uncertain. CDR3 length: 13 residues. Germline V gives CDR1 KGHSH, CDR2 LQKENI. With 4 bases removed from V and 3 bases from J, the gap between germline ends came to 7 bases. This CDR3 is CASSLESNQPQHF. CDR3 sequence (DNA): TGTGCCAGCTCACTCGAATCCAATCAGCCCCAGCATTTT.

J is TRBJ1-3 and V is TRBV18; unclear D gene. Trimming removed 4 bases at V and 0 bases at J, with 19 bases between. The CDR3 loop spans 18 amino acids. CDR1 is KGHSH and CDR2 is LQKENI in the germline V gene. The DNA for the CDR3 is TGTGCCAGCTCACTGTTGAAAGCGGACGGCTCCTCTGGAAACACCATATATTTT. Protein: CASSLLKADGSSGNTIYF.

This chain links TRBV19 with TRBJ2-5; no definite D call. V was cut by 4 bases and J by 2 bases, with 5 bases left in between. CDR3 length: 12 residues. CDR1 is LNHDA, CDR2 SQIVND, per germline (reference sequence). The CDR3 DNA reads TGTGCCAGTAGTACCGTTCAAGAGACCCAGTACTTC. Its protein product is CASSTVQETQYF.

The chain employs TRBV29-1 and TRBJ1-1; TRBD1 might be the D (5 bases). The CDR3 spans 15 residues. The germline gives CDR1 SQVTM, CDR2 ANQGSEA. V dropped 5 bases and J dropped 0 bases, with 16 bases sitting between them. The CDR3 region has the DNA TGCAGCGTTTATCGGGACTCCCCCATGAACACTGAAGCTTTCTTT. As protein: CSVYRDSPMNTEAFF.

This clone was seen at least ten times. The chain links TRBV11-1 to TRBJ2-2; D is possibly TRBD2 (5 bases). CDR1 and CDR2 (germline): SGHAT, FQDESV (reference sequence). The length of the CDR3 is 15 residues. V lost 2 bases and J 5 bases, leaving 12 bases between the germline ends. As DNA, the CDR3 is TGTGCCAGCAGCTTACTAGGGAGCAGTACCGGGGAGCTGTTTTTT. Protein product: CASSLLGSSTGELFF.

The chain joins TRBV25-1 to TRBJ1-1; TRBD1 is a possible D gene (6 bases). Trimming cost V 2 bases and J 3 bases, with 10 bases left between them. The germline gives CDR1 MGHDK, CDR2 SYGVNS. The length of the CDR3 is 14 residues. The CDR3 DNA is TGTGCCAGCAGTGAACCGAGGGGGGACACTGAAGCTTTCTTT. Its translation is CASSEPRGDTEAFF.

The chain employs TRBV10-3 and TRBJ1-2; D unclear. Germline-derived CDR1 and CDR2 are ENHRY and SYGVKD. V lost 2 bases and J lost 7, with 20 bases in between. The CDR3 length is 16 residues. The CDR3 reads CAISEGPPEVISGYTF. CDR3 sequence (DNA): TGTGCCATCAGTGAGGGCCCCCCTGAGGTGATCAGTGGCTACACCTTC.

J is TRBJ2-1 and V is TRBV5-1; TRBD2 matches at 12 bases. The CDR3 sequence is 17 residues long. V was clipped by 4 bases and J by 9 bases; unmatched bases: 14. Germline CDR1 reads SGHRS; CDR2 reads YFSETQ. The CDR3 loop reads CASSPGGLAGGQSEQFF. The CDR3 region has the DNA TGCGCCAGCAGCCCCGGCGGGCTAGCGGGGGGGCAGAGTGAGCAGTTCTTC.

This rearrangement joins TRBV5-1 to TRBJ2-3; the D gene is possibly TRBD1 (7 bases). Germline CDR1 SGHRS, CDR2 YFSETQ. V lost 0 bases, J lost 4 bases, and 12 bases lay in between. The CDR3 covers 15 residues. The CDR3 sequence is CASSLDAGQSDTQYF. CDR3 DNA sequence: TGCGCCAGCAGCTTGGACGCGGGACAGTCAGATACGCAGTATTTT.